The T cell receptor beta chain described here comes from a study of blood T cells in healthy people across ages. Across the study: Every two T cells gave about one barcoded beta molecule via template switching.

The study, taken as a whole, reports: Calculation of diversity from one million T cells yielded estimates considered to be underestimates.

The second PCR ran about 6 to 11 cycles with a sample-barcoded 5' primer and J-beta primers. A template-switch adaptor containing 12 random nucleotides labeled each cDNA molecule. Each CDR3 protein is one row after TCRdb ran MiXCR on the 5' RACE reads. Altogether 800,000 to 1,000,000 distinct CDR3 sequences are present, 45% to 50% being singletons, with the ten largest covering around 15%. Unmatched junction bases numbered 6, after V lost 6 bases and J lost 10 bases. CDR3 length: 12 residues. Germline V lookup: CDR1 MNHNY, CDR2 SVGAGI (reference sequence). Every donor gave 9 to 10 milliliters of peripheral blood. About this clonotype itself: Its antigen remains unknown.

Sequenced input: blood. The TCR was taken from a man aged 25-45 years in good health. V usage is TRBV6-6 and J usage is TRBJ2-1, with 7 bases that match TRBD2. CDR3 loop: CASSRLAREQFF. The CDR3, as DNA: TGTGCCAGCAGCCGACTAGCAAGGGAGCAGTTCTTC.